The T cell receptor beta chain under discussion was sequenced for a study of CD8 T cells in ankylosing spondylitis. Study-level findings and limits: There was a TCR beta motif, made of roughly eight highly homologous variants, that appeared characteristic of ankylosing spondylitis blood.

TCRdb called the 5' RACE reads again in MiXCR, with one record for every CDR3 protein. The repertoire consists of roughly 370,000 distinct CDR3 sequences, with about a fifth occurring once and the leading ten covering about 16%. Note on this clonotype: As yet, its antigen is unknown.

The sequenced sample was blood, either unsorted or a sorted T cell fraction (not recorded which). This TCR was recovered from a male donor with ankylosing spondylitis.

The chain's CDR3 is CASKDGYNEQFF. The CDR3 DNA follows: TGTGCCAGCAAAGACGGTTACAATGAGCAGTTCTTC. The chain recombines TRBV6-2 or TRBV6-3 with TRBJ2-1; D is uncertain. This CDR3 is 12 amino acids long. Trimming left V 7 bases short and J 4 bases short, with 8 bases between. The germline gives CDR1 MNHEY, CDR2 SVGEGT.